This TCR beta chain was sequenced during a study of spatial heterogeneity in lung cancer. As for the study in general: The count of detected beta-chain sequences consistently exceeded that of alpha-chain sequences. Regarding the study as a whole: Alpha and beta chain coverage of tumor T cells was estimated at about 7.6% and 13%, respectively. Tallies of expanded TCRs, which were sorted into ubiquitous and regional groups, correlated with counts of ubiquitous and regional nonsynonymous mutations, respectively. Mutation tallies in tumors tracked expanded intratumoral alpha and beta TCR counts.

This clonotype is categorized as medium-sized. Antigen unknown. Time point defined: sample taken at primary tumor resection. The V end lost 8 bases, the J end lost 5 bases, and 25 bases lay between the germline ends. This CDR3 is built from 16 residues. Looked up from germline, CDR1 is DFQATT and CDR2 is SNEGSKA (reference sequence). TCRdb re-called the 5' RACE reads through MiXCR, storing one row per CDR3 protein. The sample consists of approximately 8,000 distinct CDR3 sequences, approximately 8.3% of them appearing once. The chain links TRBV20-1 to TRBJ1-5; perhaps TRBD1 as D (6 bases). This clonotype was obtained from a male donor with early-stage non-small cell lung cancer. Sequenced here: lung tumor tissue, sampled at surgery. The CDR3 reads CSYLPTGSPPDQPQHF. CDR3 nucleotides: TGCAGTTATCTACCCACAGGGAGTCCCCCCGATCAGCCCCAGCATTTT.